Detailed here is one T cell receptor beta chain. Its antigen is still unknown. The CDR3 is 15 residues long. The V end lost 4 bases, the J end lost 1 base, and 14 bases lay between the germline ends. Germline values: CDR1 SGHRS, CDR2 YFSETQ. These data come from a study of T cells in localized non-small cell lung cancer. Points from the study as a whole: Uninvolved adjacent lung had the highest recorded T cell clonality, with tumor below it. Median roughly 57 top-100 tumor clones were shared with paired adjacent lung.

Clones were read by immunoSEQ multiplex PCR, and TCRdb kept only the in-frame ones, dropping some. The sample records about 26,000 clones, roughly nine tenths being singletons. The genes are TRBV5-1 and TRBJ1-1, with D unclear. The receptor was derived from a female donor older than 55 with stage II squamous cell lung carcinoma. Material: peripheral blood, obtained before any cancer treatment. The CDR3 here is CASSMTGSQNTEAFF. In DNA form, the CDR3 reads TGCGCCAGCAGCATGACCGGGAGCCAGAACACTGAAGCTTTCTTT.